A single T cell receptor (beta chain) is shown here with its context. The method was immunoSEQ multiplex PCR; TCRdb's version includes in-frame clones alone and lacks a portion of them. The top ten clones hold more than 0.95% of a sample with some 2.1 million clones, 85% to 95% of them seen once. This sample is part of a study of shared clonotypes between healthy human individuals. The naive CD8 population came from CD45RO-negative cells selected for CCR7, without terminally differentiated effector memory CD45RA+ cells. The germline gives CDR1 MDHEN, CDR2 SYDVKM. With 3 bases removed from V and 5 bases from J, the gap between germline ends came to 14 bases. The CDR3 length is 14 residues.

The sequence was obtained from a man aged 18-30 years in good health. This chain joins TRBV28 and TRBJ2-7, with D tentatively TRBD1 (5 bases). Specimen: naive CD8+ T cells sorted from blood. CDR3 sequence: CASSLAGLLDEQYF. In nucleotides, the CDR3 is TGTGCCAGCAGTTTGGCAGGGCTTTTGGACGAGCAGTACTTC.